What follows are 5 T cell receptor beta chains derived from one specimen sequenced in a study of blood T cell repertoires in COVID-19. Generated by immunoSEQ multiplex PCR, the TCRdb table keeps only in-frame clones and is missing some. The sample carries 150,000 or so clones, approximately 80% recorded once. Sequencing used PBMCs or T cells enriched from blood (not recorded which). The receptors stem from a middle-aged man who had recovered from COVID-19.

The chain couples TRBV5-6 to TRBJ1-2; unclear D gene. From germline, CDR1 is SGHDT and CDR2 YYEEEE. This CDR3 is built from 15 residues. V lost 2 bases and J 3 bases, leaving 14 bases between the germline ends. This CDR3 reads CASSFPGEDHYGYTF. CDR3 in DNA: TGTGCCAGCAGCTTCCCCGGGGAAGACCACTATGGCTACACCTTC.

This chain joins TRBV5-1 and TRBJ1-4; 7 positions agree with TRBD1. Germline CDR1 SGHRS, CDR2 YFSETQ. This CDR3 is built from 15 residues. The junction had 3 bases not matched to a gene; V was cut back by 4 bases and J by 0 bases. The CDR3 DNA follows: TGCGCCAGCAGCGGGGGGACAGCAACTAATGAAAAACTGTTTTTT. Translating gives CASSGGTATNEKLFF. Filled out from reference TRBV5-1 and TRBJ1-4, the complete variable domain reads KAGVTQTPRYLIKTRGQQVTLSCSPISGHRSVSWYQQTPGQGLQFLFEYFSETQRNKGNFPGRFSGRQFSNSRSEMNVSTLELGDSALYLCASSGGTATNEKLFFGSGTQLSVL.

J is TRBJ1-6 and V is TRBV10-3; D not resolved. The CDR3 is made up of 12 amino acids. Germline CDR1 ENHRY, CDR2 SYGVKD. The V and J ends lost 5 bases and 10 bases respectively, with 9 bases between them. CDR3 amino acids: CAISREASPLHF. In DNA form, the CDR3 reads TGTGCCATCAGTCGAGAGGCGTCACCCCTCCACTTT.

The genes are TRBV19 and TRBJ2-1; D is unclear. Trimming removed 3 bases at V and 0 bases at J, with 6 bases between. The length of the CDR3 is 14 residues. The germline CDR1 and CDR2 sequences are LNHDA and SQIVND (reference sequence). CDR3: CASSITFSYNEQFF. CDR3 nucleotide sequence: TGTGCCAGTAGTATCACATTCTCCTACAATGAGCAGTTCTTC. The entire variable domain, with the rest obtained from reference TRBV19 and TRBJ2-1, is as follows: DGGITQSPKYLFRKEGQNVTLSCEQNLNHDAMYWYRQDPGQGLRLIYYSQIVNDFQKGDIAEGYSVSREKKESFPLTVTSAQKNPTAFYLCASSITFSYNEQFFGPGTRLTVL.

This chain connects TRBV3-1 (or the pseudogene TRBV3-2) to TRBJ1-3; D is unclear. V was pared by 6 bases and J by 3 bases, with 15 bases between. This CDR3 spans 15 amino acids. The germline V gene has CDR1 LGHDT and CDR2 YNNKEL (reference sequence). Here the CDR3 DNA reads TGTGCCAGCAGTTACGGTCGGGGAGGTGGAAACACCATATATTTT. Translated: CASSYGRGGGNTIYF.